This T cell receptor (beta chain) was observed in a study of chemoradiotherapy in HPV16-positive cancers. The germline V gene encodes CDR1 SEHNR and CDR2 FQNEAQ (reference sequence). J lost 3 bases, V lost 0 bases, and 4 bases had no gene match. This CDR3 is built from 15 residues. Clones were sequenced by immunoSEQ multiplex PCR, and TCRdb holds only the in-frame ones, with some missing. The sample has approximately 3,300 clones, around nine tenths seen once. This sequence joins TRBV7-9 and TRBJ2-5; 7 bases are shared with TRBD1. The material was tumor tissue, obtained from a patient who underwent chemoradiotherapy. The receptor was derived from a human donor with HPV-associated anogenital cancer. The CDR3 loop reads CASSLAGTAKETQYF. In DNA, the CDR3 is TGTGCCAGCAGCTTAGCCGGGACAGCCAAAGAGACCCAGTACTTC.